These 13 T cell receptor beta chains were all obtained from the same sample, sequenced in a study of Ad26.COV2.S vaccination and SARS-CoV-2 variants. The protocol was immunoSEQ multiplex PCR, while the TCRdb copy is restricted to in-frame clones and leaves out a portion. The sample shows 440,000 or so clones, 90% of them seen only once. Documented treatment: about 20 received Ad26.COV2.S at low or high dose, single or two shots; 5 received placebo; per-sample allocation not given. Sampling was performed 63 days after the first vaccine or placebo injection. The sequenced sample was peripheral blood, obtained in a trial of Ad26.COV2.S vaccine versus placebo. These receptors originate from a person aged 18-65 years who received the Ad26.COV2.S COVID-19 vaccine or a placebo.

The sample holds a few counts of this clone. The J gene is TRBJ1-6, the V gene TRBV7-9, with no clear D. The V gene lost 4 bases and the J gene lost 0 bases, with 10 bases spanning the gap. This CDR3 has 16 amino acids. The V gene's germline CDR1 is SEHNR and CDR2 FQNEAQ (reference sequence). CDR3 residues: CASSSSILSYNSPLHF. For the CDR3, the DNA is TGTGCCAGCAGCTCTTCGATCCTCTCCTATAATTCACCCCTCCACTTT.

CDR3 coding DNA: TGTGCCAGCAGCGTCTCTCCCCTTGTTCAGGGCGAGCAGTACTTC. Amino acids: CASSVSPLVQGEQYF. This chain connects TRBV28 to TRBJ2-7; D is perhaps TRBD1 (5 bases). The CDR3 runs 15 residues. Trimming took off 6 bases at V and 6 bases at J, with 21 bases between the two ends. Germline loops: CDR1 MDHEN, CDR2 SYDVKM.

The count of this clone is one. The chain couples TRBV28 to TRBJ1-6, with 10 bases that match TRBD1. The V gene end was trimmed by 4 bases and the J gene end by 3 bases; junction bases not matched to a gene: 6. Germline CDR1 reads MDHEN; CDR2 reads SYDVKM. The CDR3 spans 17 residues. CDR3 sequence: CASSSGQGGIYNSPLHF. CDR3 nucleotides: TGTGCCAGCAGTTCTGGACAGGGGGGTATCTATAATTCACCCCTCCACTTT.

This clone was observed once. This chain links TRBV19 with TRBJ1-2; 8 nucleotides line up with TRBD1. The germline CDR1 and CDR2 sequences are LNHDA and SQIVND (reference sequence). The ends lost 1 base at V and 6 bases at J; junction bases unmatched: 7. The CDR3 contains 15 residues. CDR3 region: CASSIGTRGLNGYTF. CDR3 nucleotide sequence: TGTGCCAGTAGTATAGGTACCAGGGGGCTGAATGGCTACACCTTC.

This chain links TRBV7-2 with TRBJ1-1; TRBD1 matches at 11 bases. V trimming: 0 bases; J trimming: 11 bases; junction bases outside the gene matches: 5. This CDR3 comprises 14 residues. Germline values: CDR1 SGHTA, CDR2 FQGNSA. For the CDR3, the DNA is TGTGCCAGCAGCTTAGCGCGGACAGGGGGCAAGGCTTTCTTT. Its translation: CASSLARTGGKAFF.

This clone was seen just once. Germline is not matched at one junction end, which may reflect a read error. The gene calls are TRBV29-1 and TRBJ2-3, with D possibly matching TRBD2 (5 bases). CDR3 size: 10 residues. The V gene's germline CDR1 is SQVTM and CDR2 ANQGSEA. The chain's CDR3 is CSVDGGSTLF. The CDR3 coding sequence is TGCAGCGTTGACGGAGGATCCACGCTCTTT.

The chain uses TRBV6-2 or TRBV6-3 and TRBJ2-2; tentatively, D is TRBD2 (6 bases). The length of the CDR3 is 18 residues. CDR1 and CDR2 from the germline V gene are MNHEY and SVGEGT. Trimming stripped 0 bases from V and 0 bases from J, with 14 bases between. The DNA for the CDR3 is TGTGCCAGCAGTTACTCGAGCGGGCGGGCCCCGAACACCGGGGAGCTGTTTTTT. It yields the protein CASSYSSGRAPNTGELFF.

The chain is built from TRBV19 and TRBJ1-2; unclear D gene. This CDR3 is 16 amino acids long. From germline, CDR1 is LNHDA and CDR2 SQIVND (reference sequence). V shed 5 bases and J shed 5 bases, with 21 bases lying between them. As DNA, the CDR3 is TGTGCCAGTAGTGTTACCGGGCCCTACTCTTTATATGGCTACACCTTC. Amino acids: CASSVTGPYSLYGYTF.

This clone was picked up one time. This sequence joins TRBV28 and TRBJ1-5, with D possibly matching TRBD1 (6 bases). V was shortened by 2 bases and J by 2 bases, with 10 bases between the two germline ends. The CDR3 totals 15 residues. Germline loops: CDR1 MDHEN, CDR2 SYDVKM. The CDR3 DNA reads as TGTGCCAGCAGTTTAGGGTCAGGGGGCAATCAGCCCCAGCATTTT. Protein product: CASSLGSGGNQPQHF.

The chain links TRBV7-2 to TRBJ1-3; no clear D gene. With 4 bases removed from V and 0 bases from J, the gap between germline ends came to 22 bases. The germline V gene encodes CDR1 SGHTA and CDR2 FQGNSA. The CDR3 sequence is 19 residues long. CDR3 region: CASSSPLPGSTHSGNTIYF. In DNA form, the CDR3 reads TGTGCCAGCAGCTCGCCCCTCCCGGGTAGCACACACTCTGGAAACACCATATATTTT. The full variable domain, in which reference TRBV7-2 and TRBJ1-3 provide the parts outside the CDR3, is GAGVSQSPSNKVTEKGKDVELRCDPISGHTALYWYRQSLGQGLEFLIYFQGNSAPDKSGLPSDRFSAERTGGSVSTLTIQRTQQEDSAVYLCASSSPLPGSTHSGNTIYFGEGSWLTVV.

The rearrangement links TRBV5-3 to TRBJ2-7, with a tentative D call TRBD2 (6 bases). Being an ORF, TRBV5-3 has a function that is uncertain. CDR3 size: 15 residues. The ends were cut back, 4 bases at V and 7 bases at J, with 21 bases in the middle. CDR3 nucleotide sequence: TGTGCCAGAAGCCCAAGGAGGCGGGACCCGTGGGAGCAGTACTTC. Translation: CARSPRRRDPWEQYF.

V gene TRBV19 combines with J gene TRBJ1-5, with no clear D. This CDR3 contains 14 residues. CDR1 and CDR2 from the germline V gene are LNHDA and SQIVND (reference sequence). V was cut by 1 base and J by 9 bases, with 13 bases left in between. The CDR3 region is CASSIGTDPAPQHF. The DNA of the CDR3 is TGTGCCAGTAGTATAGGGACGGATCCGGCGCCCCAGCATTTT.

CDR3 residues: CASSLLASGVETQYF. The CDR3 bases are TGTGCCAGCAGCTTACTTGCTAGCGGAGTCGAGACCCAGTACTTC. This sequence joins TRBV7-7 and TRBJ2-5, with TRBD2 matching 7 bases. The germline gives CDR1 SSHAT, CDR2 FNYEAQ (reference sequence). The V and J ends lost 2 bases and 5 bases, in that order; junction bases with no gene match: 8. This CDR3 comprises 15 residues. Full variable domain (outside the CDR3, taken from reference TRBV7-7 and TRBJ2-5): GAGVSQSPRYKVTKRGQDVTLRCDPISSHATLYWYQQALGQGPEFLTYFNYEAQPDKSGLPSDRFSAERPEGSISTLTIQRTEQRDSAMYRCASSLLASGVETQYFGPGTRLLVL.